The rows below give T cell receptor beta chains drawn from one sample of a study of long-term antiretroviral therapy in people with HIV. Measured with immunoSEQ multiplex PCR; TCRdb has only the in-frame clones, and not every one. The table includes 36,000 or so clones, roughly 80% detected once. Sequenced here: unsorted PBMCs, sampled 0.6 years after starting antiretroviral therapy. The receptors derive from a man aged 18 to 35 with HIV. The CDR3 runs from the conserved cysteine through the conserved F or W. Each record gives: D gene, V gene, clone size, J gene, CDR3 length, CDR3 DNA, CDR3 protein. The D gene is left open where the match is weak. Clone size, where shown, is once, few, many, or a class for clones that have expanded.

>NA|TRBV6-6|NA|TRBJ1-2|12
TGTGCCAGCAGTTTGGATGACTATGGCTACACCTTC
CASSLDDYGYTF
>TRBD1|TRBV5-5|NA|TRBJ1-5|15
TGTGCCAGCAGCCCGACAGGGGCCAGCAATCAGCCCCAGCATTTT
CASSPTGASNQPQHF
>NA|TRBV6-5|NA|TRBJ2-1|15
TGTGCCAGCAGATTGGGCCGGTGGTCCTACAATGAGCAGTTCTTC
CASRLGRWSYNEQFF
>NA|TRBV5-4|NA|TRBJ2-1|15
TGTGCCAGCAGCGTCGGTGGGGGTGTATACAATGAGCAGTTCTTC
CASSVGGGVYNEQFF
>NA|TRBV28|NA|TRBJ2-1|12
TGTGCCAGCAGCCGGACCCGCCCAAAGCAGTTCTTC
CASSRTRPKQFF
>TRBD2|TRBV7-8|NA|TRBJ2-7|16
TGTGCCAGCAGCCCCACCACTAGCGGGAGGGCCCACGAGCAGTACTTC
CASSPTTSGRAHEQYF
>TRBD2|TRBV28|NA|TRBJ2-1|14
TGTGCCAGCAGTTTAGGACTAGGTGGTAAAGAGCAGTTCTTC
CASSLGLGGKEQFF
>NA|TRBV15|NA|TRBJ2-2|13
TGTGCCACCAGTAACACCCGCGGCGGGGAGCTGTTTTTT
CATSNTRGGELFF
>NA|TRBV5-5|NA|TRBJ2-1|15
TGTGCCAGCAGCCCGGTGGGAGCGGGCTACAATGAGCAGTTCTTC
CASSPVGAGYNEQFF
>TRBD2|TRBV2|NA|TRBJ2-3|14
TGTGCCACCGGGGGGACTTGGACGGCAGATACGCAGTATTTT
CATGGTWTADTQYF
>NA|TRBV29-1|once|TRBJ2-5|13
TGCAGCGTTGATCTTGGTTCACAAGAGACCCAGTACTTC
CSVDLGSQETQYF
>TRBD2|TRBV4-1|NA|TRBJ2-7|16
TGCGCCAGCAGCCAAGTCTTCCGCGGGAGTACCCACGAGCAGTACTTC
CASSQVFRGSTHEQYF
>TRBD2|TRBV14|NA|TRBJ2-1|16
TGTGCCAGCAGCCAAGATCTCGGGACTACCGGATCCCCCCAACTCTTC
CASSQDLGTTGSPQLF
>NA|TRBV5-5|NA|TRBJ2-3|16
TGTGCCAGCAGCCTACCAATTGGGGGAACCACAGATACGCAGTATTTT
CASSLPIGGTTDTQYF
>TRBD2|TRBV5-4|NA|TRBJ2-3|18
TGTGCCAGCAGCTTGGGCGGGAGTTTCCGCACCCGATTAGATACGCAGTATTTT
CASSLGGSFRTRLDTQYF
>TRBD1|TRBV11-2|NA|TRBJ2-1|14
TGTGCCAGCAGCCGACAGGGGGCGAATAATGAGCAGTTCTTC
CASSRQGANNEQFF